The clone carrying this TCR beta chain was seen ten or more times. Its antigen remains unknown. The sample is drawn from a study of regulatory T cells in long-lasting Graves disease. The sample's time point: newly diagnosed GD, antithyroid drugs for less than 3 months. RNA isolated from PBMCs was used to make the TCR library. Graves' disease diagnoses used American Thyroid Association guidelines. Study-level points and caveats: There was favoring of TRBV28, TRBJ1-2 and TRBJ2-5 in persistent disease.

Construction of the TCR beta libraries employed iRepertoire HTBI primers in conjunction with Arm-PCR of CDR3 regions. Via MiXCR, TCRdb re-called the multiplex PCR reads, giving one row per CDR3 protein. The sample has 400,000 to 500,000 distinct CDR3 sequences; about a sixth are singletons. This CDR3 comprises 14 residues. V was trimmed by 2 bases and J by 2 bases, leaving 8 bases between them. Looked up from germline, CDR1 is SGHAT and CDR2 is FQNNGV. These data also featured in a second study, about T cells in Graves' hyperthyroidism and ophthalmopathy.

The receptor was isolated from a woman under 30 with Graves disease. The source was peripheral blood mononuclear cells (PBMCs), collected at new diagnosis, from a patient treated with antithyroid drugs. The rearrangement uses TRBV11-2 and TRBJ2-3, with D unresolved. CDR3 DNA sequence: TGTGCCAGCAGCTTATTGGTAGACACAGATACGCAGTATTTT. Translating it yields CASSLLVDTDTQYF.